Below, 22 T cell receptor beta chains from the same sample are listed, as sequenced in a study of neoadjuvant nivolumab and ipilimumab in lung cancer (dated by TCRdb to about 2020). Reading the label with the study, this specimen's time point is: at surgical resection after neoadjuvant nivolumab +/- ipilimumab. The library was obtained by the immunoSEQ multiplex PCR assay. TCRdb mirrors the immuneACCESS table, restricted to in-frame sequences. Some clones are absent from its copies; in checked studies, under half trace to an unresolved V gene, and the reason for the others is unknown. This sample is represented by 25,000 to 30,000 clones; 82% of them were singletons. The ten largest make up 7.5% to 10% of the sample. This sample comprised tumor tissue, obtained after neoadjuvant nivolumab, alone or with ipilimumab, at or shortly before surgery. These receptors all stem from an adult with non-small cell lung cancer.

The chain has TRBV6-5 and TRBJ1-5, with 8 nucleotides matching TRBD1. Germline V lookup: CDR1 MNHEY, CDR2 SVGAGI. The CDR3 has 16 amino acids. V lost 4 bases, J lost 3 bases, and 8 bases stayed unmatched. The DNA of the CDR3 is TGTGCCAGCAGTTCTACGGGACAGGCCCCCAATCAGCCCCAGCATTTT. Residues: CASSSTGQAPNQPQHF.

This chain links TRBV7-2 with TRBJ2-5; TRBD1 matches 8 bases. With 1 base clipped from V and 2 bases from J, the junction kept 0 bases outside the gene matches. Per the germline V gene, CDR1 is SGHTA and CDR2 is FQGNSA. The length of the CDR3 is 14 residues. The CDR3 region is CASSLDRGQETQYF. In DNA form, the CDR3 reads TGTGCCAGCAGCTTAGACAGGGGGCAAGAGACCCAGTACTTC.

The chain recombines TRBV9 with TRBJ2-1; the match to TRBD2 covers 8 bases. This CDR3 comprises 16 residues. V lost 4 bases, J lost 5 bases, and 11 bases stayed unmatched. Per germline, CDR1 SGDLS and CDR2 YYNGEE. The CDR3 sequence is CASSRFSGTGNNEQFF. Here the CDR3 DNA reads TGTGCCAGCAGCCGTTTTAGCGGGACCGGCAACAATGAGCAGTTCTTC.

V gene TRBV11-3 combines with J gene TRBJ2-1, with 9 bases aligning to TRBD1. Unmatched junction bases numbered 6, after V lost 1 base and J lost 8 bases. The CDR3 extends over 15 amino acids. Germline V CDR1 and CDR2: SGHNT, YENEEA. The CDR3 sequence: CASSLALTGGDEQFF. As DNA, the CDR3 is TGTGCCAGCAGCTTAGCCCTGACAGGGGGGGATGAGCAGTTCTTC. Combining the CDR3 with reference TRBV11-3 and TRBJ2-1 gives the whole variable domain EAGVVQSPRYKIIEKKQPVAFWCNPISGHNTLYWYLQNLGQGPELLIRYENEEAVDDSQLPKDRFSAERLKGVDSTLKIQPAELGDSAVYLCASSLALTGGDEQFFGPGTRLTVL.

The chain recombines TRBV5-6 with TRBJ2-5, with D possibly being TRBD1 or TRBD2 (5 bases each). This CDR3 contains 17 residues. The V gene's germline CDR1 is SGHDT and CDR2 YYEEEE. V gave up 2 bases and J gave up 5 bases, with 22 bases separating them. The CDR3 DNA reads TGTGCCAGCAGCTTACCCATCCTTGGACCAGAGGGGGAGACCCAGTACTTC. It specifies CASSLPILGPEGETQYF.

CDR3 amino acids: CSGMGGQATGELFF. CDR3 DNA sequence: TGCAGCGGGATGGGGGGACAGGCGACCGGGGAGCTGTTTTTT. This chain links TRBV29-1 with TRBJ2-2, with 8 nucleotides matching TRBD1. This CDR3 region has 14 residues. With V trimmed by 7 bases and J by 5 bases, 9 bases remained unmatched. Germline-derived CDR1 and CDR2 are SQVTM and ANQGSEA.

This chain links TRBV6-5 with TRBJ1-2; 8 nucleotides match TRBD1. This CDR3 contains 14 residues. With V trimmed by 5 bases and J by 5 bases, 7 bases remained unmatched. Germline V gene data show CDR1 as MNHEY and CDR2 as SVGAGI. The CDR3 DNA is TGTGCCAGCAGTGACGCAGGGGGCCGGTATGGCTACACCTTC. Encoded protein: CASSDAGGRYGYTF.

The chain joins TRBV2 to TRBJ2-3; TRBD2 matches 10 bases. The CDR3 contains 15 residues. The germline V gene has CDR1 SNHLY and CDR2 FYNNEI. The V segment lost 5 bases and the J segment 3 bases; nucleotides outside the gene matches: 5. CDR3: CASSHGLAATDTQYF. The CDR3 DNA reads as TGTGCCAGCAGTCATGGACTAGCGGCTACAGATACGCAGTATTTT.

The chain is built from TRBV5-1 and TRBJ2-3, with unresolved D. The CDR3 runs 16 residues. Trimming shortened V by 4 bases and J by 1 base, and 16 bases separated the two germline ends. Per the germline V gene, CDR1 is SGHRS and CDR2 is YFSETQ. For the CDR3, the DNA is TGCGCCAGCAGCCCGATGACAAGGGTGGGCACAGATACGCAGTATTTT. It yields the protein CASSPMTRVGTDTQYF.

The rearrangement joins TRBV5-4 to TRBJ2-3, with D tentatively TRBD1 (6 bases). V was clipped by 0 bases and J by 2 bases, with 10 bases between them. The CDR3 loop spans 15 amino acids. Per the germline V gene, CDR1 is SGHNT and CDR2 is YYREEE (reference sequence). This CDR3 reads CASSLERGFTDTQYF. DNA of the CDR3: TGTGCCAGCAGCTTGGAGAGGGGGTTCACAGATACGCAGTATTTT. Supplemented by reference TRBV5-4 and TRBJ2-3, the full variable domain reads ETGVTQSPTHLIKTRGQQVTLRCSSQSGHNTVSWYQQALGQGPQFIFQYYREEENGRGNFPPRFSGLQFPNYSSELNVNALELDDSALYLCASSLERGFTDTQYFGPGTRLTVL.

The chain is built from TRBV6-6 and TRBJ1-2; TRBD1 might be the D (5 bases). Germline CDR1 is MNHNY and CDR2 is SVGAGI (reference sequence). V was pared by 3 bases and J by 3 bases, with 14 bases between. The length of the CDR3 is 15 residues. DNA of the CDR3: TGTGCCAGCAGTTATGATGGGGGAGCGGACTATGGCTACACCTTC. The encoded protein is CASSYDGGADYGYTF.

The V and J genes are TRBV5-5 and TRBJ2-7; possibly TRBD1 for D (5 bases). The V and J ends lost 0 bases and 5 bases respectively, with 12 bases between them. CDR3 length: 14 amino acids. Germline CDR1 is SGHKS and CDR2 is YYEKEE (reference sequence). As DNA, the CDR3 is TGTGCCAGCAGCTTGGATGGCAGGGTGGACGAGCAGTACTTC. Protein product: CASSLDGRVDEQYF.

This chain joins TRBV2 and TRBJ2-7; D not certain. V was cut by 1 base and J by 6 bases, with 10 bases left in between. The CDR3 is made up of 13 amino acids. The V gene's germline CDR1 is SNHLY and CDR2 FYNNEI. CDR3 nucleotide sequence: TGTGCCAGCAGTGAAGATTTGGGGTCCGAGCAGTACTTC. Protein: CASSEDLGSEQYF.

V and J are TRBV19 and TRBJ2-7, with a weak D call TRBD2 (6 bases). Germline CDR1 and CDR2: LNHDA and SQIVND (reference sequence). CDR3 length equals 14 residues. With 5 bases removed from V and 3 bases from J, the gap between germline ends came to 14 bases. In nucleotides, the CDR3 is TGTGCCAGTAGTCCTGGGAGGCTGAACTACGAGCAGTACTTC. The encoded protein is CASSPGRLNYEQYF.

The chain is built from TRBV5-1 and TRBJ2-5; a weak D match, TRBD2 (6 bases). This CDR3 spans 14 amino acids. Trimming removed 3 bases at V and 5 bases at J, with 14 bases between. CDR1 and CDR2 (germline): SGHRS, YFSETQ. The CDR3 loop is CASSSNPSAETQYF. The CDR3 DNA sequence: TGCGCCAGCAGCTCTAACCCTAGCGCGGAGACCCAGTACTTC.

J is TRBJ1-1 and V is TRBV5-1; the D is unclear. Germline V CDR1 and CDR2: SGHRS, YFSETQ. The length of the CDR3 is 14 residues. Trimming removed 4 bases from V and 0 bases from J, with 10 bases in between. CDR3 in amino acids: CASSSPGVNTEAFF. CDR3 DNA: TGCGCCAGCAGCAGCCCTGGGGTGAACACTGAAGCTTTCTTT.

V and J are TRBV18 and TRBJ2-3; the D is unclear. The CDR3 sequence is 12 residues long. The ends were cut back, 5 bases at V and 0 bases at J, with 3 bases in the middle. The V gene's germline CDR1 is KGHSH and CDR2 LQKENI. In DNA form, the CDR3 reads TGTGCCAGCTCAACTAGCACAGATACGCAGTATTTT. This sequence encodes CASSTSTDTQYF. Variable domain in full (rest from reference TRBV18 and TRBJ2-3): NAGVMQNPRHLVRRRGQEARLRCSPMKGHSHVYWYRQLPEEGLKFMVYLQKENIIDESGMPKERFSAEFPKEGPSILRIQQVVRGDSAAYFCASSTSTDTQYFGPGTRLTVL.

J is TRBJ2-7 and V is TRBV30, with a tentative D call TRBD2 (7 bases). Germline V gene sequence: CDR1 GTSNPN, CDR2 SVGIG (reference sequence). The V end was cut by 2 bases, the J end by 6 bases, with 14 bases between. The CDR3 loop spans 13 amino acids. In nucleotides, the CDR3 is TGTGCCTGGAGTTTTAAGGGGGGGCTCGAGCAGTACTTC. Translated: CAWSFKGGLEQYF.

This clone was recorded a few times. V usage is TRBV7-6 and J usage is TRBJ2-3; D may be TRBD1 (5 bases). V gave up 5 bases and J gave up 5 bases, with 14 bases separating them. This CDR3 is built from 14 residues. Germline CDR1 SGHVS, CDR2 FNYEAQ. The CDR3 bases are TGTGCCAGCAGCCAGAGACAGTCGAGAGATACGCAGTATTTT. This codes for CASSQRQSRDTQYF.

CDR3 nucleotides: TGCGCCAGCAGTGAGTCGCCGGGTTATGGAAACACCATATATTTT. Its protein product is CASSESPGYGNTIYF. The chain recombines TRBV10-1 with TRBJ1-3; D gene uncertain. The CDR3 is made up of 15 amino acids. The germline CDR1 and CDR2 sequences are WNHNN and SYGVQD (reference sequence). The V and J ends lost 0 bases and 3 bases respectively, with 9 bases between them.

V gene TRBV7-9 combines with J gene TRBJ1-1; weak D call: TRBD1 (6 bases). Germline V gives CDR1 SEHNR, CDR2 FQNEAQ (reference sequence). This CDR3 is built from 14 residues. V was clipped by 6 bases and J by 3 bases, with 14 bases between them. The CDR3 region has the DNA TGTGCCAGCAGTTTCAGGGGAGTCGACACTGAAGCTTTCTTT. Translated: CASSFRGVDTEAFF.

The genes are TRBV7-8 and TRBJ2-2, with D possibly matching TRBD2 (6 bases). The V gene lost 5 bases and the J gene lost 6 bases, with 19 bases spanning the gap. The CDR3 length is 16 residues. Germline CDR1 reads SGHVS; CDR2 reads FQNEAQ. The CDR3 DNA reads as TGTGCCAGCAGCCCGGAGGGTTTTGTCGTACCCGGGGAGCTGTTTTTT. It encodes CASSPEGFVVPGELFF.